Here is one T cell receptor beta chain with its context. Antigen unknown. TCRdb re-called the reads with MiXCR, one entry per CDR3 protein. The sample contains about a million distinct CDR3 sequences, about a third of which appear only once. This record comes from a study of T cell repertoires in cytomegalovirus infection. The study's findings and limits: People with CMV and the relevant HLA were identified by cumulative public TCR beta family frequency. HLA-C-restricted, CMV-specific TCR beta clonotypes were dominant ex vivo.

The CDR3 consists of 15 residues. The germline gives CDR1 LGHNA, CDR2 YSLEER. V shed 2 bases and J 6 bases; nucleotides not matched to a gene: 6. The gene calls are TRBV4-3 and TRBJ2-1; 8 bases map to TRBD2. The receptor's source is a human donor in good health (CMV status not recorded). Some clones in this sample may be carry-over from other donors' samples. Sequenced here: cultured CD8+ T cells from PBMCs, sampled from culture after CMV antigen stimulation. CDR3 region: CASSQPSGGSNEQFF. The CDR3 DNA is TGCGCCAGCAGCCAACCGAGCGGGGGTAGCAATGAGCAGTTCTTC.